One sample yielded the 18 T cell receptor beta chains listed below, sequenced in a study of OX40 agonist ivuxolimab in advanced cancers. The table came from immunoSEQ multiplex PCR; TCRdb's copy has only in-frame clones and leaves some out. The sample lists tens of thousands of clones; approximately 90% were seen once. The source material was CD4+ or CD8+ T cells sorted from blood, sampled in a trial of the OX40 agonist ivuxolimab. The receptors derive from an adult with an advanced solid tumor such as melanoma, head and neck, liver or kidney cancer.

This clone was counted a single time. The chain joins TRBV28 to TRBJ1-1; D not certain. Trimming took off 4 bases at V and 0 bases at J, with 9 bases between the two ends. In germline, CDR1 is MDHEN, CDR2 SYDVKM. The CDR3 spans 14 residues. The DNA of the CDR3 is TGTGCCAGCAGTTCCCCACGGGTGAACACTGAAGCTTTCTTT. This sequence encodes CASSSPRVNTEAFF.

This chain uses TRBV29-1 with TRBJ2-1; D ambiguous. This CDR3 has 12 residues. The V end was cut by 1 base, the J end by 4 bases, with 5 bases between. Germline V lookup: CDR1 SQVTM, CDR2 ANQGSEA. The CDR3 sequence is CSVEANYNEQFF. CDR3 DNA sequence: TGCAGCGTTGAAGCCAATTACAATGAGCAGTTCTTC.

The CDR3 DNA is TGTGCCAGCAGCTTAGAGGGACTAGCGTACAATGAGCAGTTCTTC. Amino acids: CASSLEGLAYNEQFF. The V gene is TRBV7-9, the J gene TRBJ2-1, with 10 bases aligning to TRBD2. Germline values: CDR1 SEHNR, CDR2 FQNEAQ (reference sequence). Trimming cost V 1 base and J 4 bases; bases outside gene matches: 1. This CDR3 comprises 15 residues.

The chain has TRBV4-1 and TRBJ2-7; 13 bases are a match to TRBD2. Trimming took 4 bases from V and 5 from J; bases not matched to a gene: 5. Germline lookup yields CDR1 MGHRA and CDR2 YSYEKL. The length of the CDR3 is 15 residues. CDR3 residues: CASSPTGLAGNEQYF. CDR3 nucleotide sequence: TGCGCCAGCAGCCCGACGGGACTAGCGGGAAACGAGCAGTACTTC.

The J gene is TRBJ2-1, the V gene TRBV27; tentative D call: TRBD2 (5 bases). Trimming pared 8 bases from V and 0 bases from J, leaving 8 bases between. The CDR3 totals 13 residues. In germline, CDR1 is MNHEY, CDR2 SMNVEV (reference sequence). The CDR3 DNA sequence: TGTGCCAGCGCCCGGGGCTCCTACAATGAGCAGTTCTTC. Amino acids: CASARGSYNEQFF.

The V and J genes are TRBV18 and TRBJ2-7; D not certain. Trimming took off 4 bases at V and 5 bases at J, with 21 bases between the two ends. In germline, CDR1 is KGHSH, CDR2 LQKENI. This CDR3 has 16 residues. The CDR3 nucleotides read TGTGCCAGCTCACTTTCTCAGGTGGCCTTCATCGACGAGCAGTACTTC. It encodes CASSLSQVAFIDEQYF.

The CDR3 nucleotides read TGTGCCAGCAGCTTGCTGCGGGGGGACACAGATACGCAGTATTTT. This encodes CASSLLRGDTDTQYF. The gene calls are TRBV5-6 and TRBJ2-3, with TRBD2 identical over 8 bases. This CDR3 has 15 amino acids. Germline V gene lookup returns CDR1 SGHDT and CDR2 YYEEEE. The ends lost 1 base at V and 2 bases at J; junction bases unmatched: 3. Full variable domain (outside the CDR3, taken from reference TRBV5-6 and TRBJ2-3): DAGVTQSPTHLIKTRGQQVTLRCSPKSGHDTVSWYQQALGQGPQFIFQYYEEEERQRGNFPDRFSGHQFPNYSSELNVNALLLGDSALYLCASSLLRGDTDTQYFGPGTRLTVL.

This chain joins TRBV6-4 and TRBJ2-3, with 8 nucleotides matching TRBD2. This CDR3 is 16 amino acids long. Germline CDR1 reads MRHNA; CDR2 reads SNTAGT. Germline trimming cut 4 bases from V and 2 bases from J; bases unmatched to any gene: 8. CDR3 loop: CASSVTAGGYTDTQYF. For the CDR3, the DNA is TGTGCCAGCAGTGTCACCGCGGGGGGATACACAGATACGCAGTATTTT.

The V and J genes are TRBV27 and TRBJ1-5; D gene ambiguous. The CDR3 sequence is 13 residues long. With 2 bases removed from V and 6 bases from J, the gap between germline ends came to 8 bases. The germline gives CDR1 MNHEY, CDR2 SMNVEV (reference sequence). The CDR3 bases are TGTGCCAGCAGTTTAGCTCGTTCTCAGCCCCAGCATTTT. It translates to CASSLARSQPQHF.

A few counts support this clone. V usage is TRBV27 and J usage is TRBJ2-7, with 9 bases fitting TRBD2. Losses at the gene ends were 6 bases for V and 1 base for J; bases not matched to a gene: 7. Germline CDR1 reads MNHEY; CDR2 reads SMNVEV (reference sequence). The CDR3 is 15 residues long. The CDR3 DNA reads as TGTGCCAGCAGGTTTCGCGGGGGGGGATCCTACGAGCAGTACTTC. Translating it yields CASRFRGGGSYEQYF.

This chain connects TRBV28 to TRBJ2-7; 7 nucleotides align to TRBD1. J gave up 5 bases and V 2 bases, and 3 bases lay outside the gene matches. The germline gives CDR1 MDHEN, CDR2 SYDVKM. The CDR3 contains 13 residues. The CDR3 protein is CASSLNRGHEQYF. The CDR3 bases are TGTGCCAGCAGTTTAAACAGGGGCCACGAGCAGTACTTC.

The chain is built from TRBV7-9 and TRBJ1-1; 7 positions match TRBD1. From germline, CDR1 is SEHNR and CDR2 FQNEAQ (reference sequence). The trim removed 6 bases at V and 7 bases at J, leaving 8 bases unmatched. This CDR3 has 13 residues. In DNA form, the CDR3 reads TGTGCCAGCAGTTATAAAGGGGGCGGTGAAGCTTTCTTT. As protein: CASSYKGGGEAFF.

This sequence joins TRBV6-5 and TRBJ1-6, with 9 bases fitting TRBD1. Germline V lookup: CDR1 MNHEY, CDR2 SVGAGI. Losses at the gene ends were 6 bases for V and 9 bases for J; bases not matched to a gene: 9. The CDR3 length is 15 residues. The CDR3 nucleotides are TGTGCCAGCAGGTACACCGGGACAGGGCTTTCACCCCTCCACTTT. Amino acid sequence: CASRYTGTGLSPLHF.

Here the CDR3 DNA reads TGTGCCAGCAGTGCAGGCTACGAGCAGTACTTC. This codes for CASSAGYEQYF. The rearrangement uses TRBV6-1 and TRBJ2-7, with unresolved D. With 4 bases removed from V and 3 bases from J, the gap between germline ends came to 4 bases. The CDR3 loop spans 11 amino acids. CDR1 and CDR2 from the germline V gene are MNHNS and SASEGT.

V gene TRBV27 combines with J gene TRBJ1-4; the match to TRBD1 covers 11 bases. CDR3 length: 14 residues. Germline V CDR1 and CDR2: MNHEY, SMNVEV (reference sequence). Germline trimming cut 7 bases from V and 7 bases from J; bases unmatched to any gene: 5. CDR3 residues: CASKPGQGGEKLFF. In nucleotides, the CDR3 is TGTGCCAGCAAACCGGGACAGGGGGGTGAAAAACTGTTTTTT.

J is TRBJ2-2 and V is TRBV6-1, with D maybe TRBD2 (6 bases). Trimming cost V 2 bases and J 3 bases, with 16 bases left between them. The germline V gene encodes CDR1 MNHNS and CDR2 SASEGT. CDR3 length equals 17 residues. In nucleotides, the CDR3 is TGTGCCAGCAGTGAACTGGGGGGAAGTGGGTACACCGGGGAGCTGTTTTTT. Translation gives CASSELGGSGYTGELFF.

The J gene is TRBJ2-2, the V gene TRBV27; the D gene is possibly TRBD2 (6 bases). Trimming pared 2 bases from V and 14 bases from J, leaving 18 bases between. Looked up from germline, CDR1 is MNHEY and CDR2 is SMNVEV (reference sequence). The CDR3 has 14 amino acids. The DNA for the CDR3 is TGTGCCAGCAGTTTAATCGGGAGCGCCGAGAGACTGTTTTTT. This gives the protein CASSLIGSAERLFF.

The chain has TRBV4-1 and TRBJ2-7; 11 nucleotides match TRBD2. After removal of 1 base from V and 6 bases from J, the junction contained 8 bases not matched to a gene. Germline CDR1 MGHRA, CDR2 YSYEKL. CDR3 length equals 16 residues. The CDR3 here is CASSQVISGGALEQYF. The CDR3, as DNA: TGCGCCAGCAGCCAAGTAATTAGCGGGGGGGCTCTCGAGCAGTACTTC.